These 22 T cell receptor beta chains originate from one sample sequenced in a study of blood T cell repertoires in COVID-19. The method was immunoSEQ multiplex PCR; TCRdb's version includes in-frame clones alone and lacks a portion of them. The data show roughly 400,000 clones, with roughly 87% seen just once and under 0.7% held by the top ten. The sample was PBMCs or T cells enriched from blood (not recorded which). All receptors derive from a man younger than 35 who had recovered from COVID-19.

This chain joins TRBV30 and TRBJ1-1; D possibly corresponds to TRBD1 (5 bases). CDR1 and CDR2 from the germline V gene are GTSNPN and SVGIG (reference sequence). CDR3 length: 13 amino acids. Trimming removed 2 bases at V and 10 bases at J, with 17 bases between. CDR3 amino acids: CAWSPGKTVGAFF. The DNA for the CDR3 is TGTGCCTGGAGTCCAGGGAAAACGGTCGGAGCTTTCTTT. Variable domain in full (rest from reference TRBV30 and TRBJ1-1): SQTIHQWPATLVQPVGSPLSLECTVEGTSNPNLYWYRQAAGRGLQLLFYSVGIGQISSEVPQNLSASRPQDRQFILSSKKLLLSDSGFYLCAWSPGKTVGAFFGQGTRLTVV.

Only a few counts were recorded for this clone. The chain couples TRBV2 to TRBJ1-4, with no clear D. There are 16 residues in the CDR3. CDR1 SNHLY and CDR2 FYNNEI come from the germline V gene. With 7 bases removed from V and 0 bases from J, the gap between germline ends came to 15 bases. The CDR3 bases are TGTGCCAGCATACCACAGCCCAGATCAACTAATGAAAAACTGTTTTTT. This translates into CASIPQPRSTNEKLFF.

The V call is TRBV10-3, the J call TRBJ2-7; 9 bases align to TRBD2. V lost 3 bases to trimming and J lost 1 base; unmatched junction nucleotides: 4. CDR1 and CDR2 (germline): ENHRY, SYGVKD. The CDR3 contains 15 residues. CDR3 nucleotide sequence: TGTGCCATCAGTGACGGGGCGGGAGGGTCCTACGAGCAGTACTTC. It translates to CAISDGAGGSYEQYF.

The rearrangement uses TRBV5-6 and TRBJ2-1; the match to TRBD1 covers 7 bases. This CDR3 has 15 amino acids. Germline values: CDR1 SGHDT, CDR2 YYEEEE. V dropped 5 bases and J dropped 3; count of bases not matched to a gene: 8. The CDR3 here is CASSYRGSYYNEQFF. Written as DNA, the CDR3 is TGTGCCAGCAGTTACAGGGGTTCGTACTACAATGAGCAGTTCTTC.

The chain has TRBV19 and TRBJ1-1; D gene ambiguous. V gave up 5 bases and J gave up 0 bases, with 7 bases separating them. This CDR3 has 13 residues. CDR1 is LNHDA, CDR2 SQIVND, per germline (reference sequence). CDR3 in DNA: TGTGCCAGTAGTTCCAACTTGAACACTGAAGCTTTCTTT. Its translation: CASSSNLNTEAFF. The full variable domain, completed using reference TRBV19 and TRBJ1-1, is DGGITQSPKYLFRKEGQNVTLSCEQNLNHDAMYWYRQDPGQGLRLIYYSQIVNDFQKGDIAEGYSVSREKKESFPLTVTSAQKNPTAFYLCASSSNLNTEAFFGQGTRLTVV.

The table lists this clone with a few counts. This sequence joins TRBV4-1 and TRBJ2-1, with TRBD2 matching 8 bases. The CDR3 is 18 residues long. Trimming took 1 base from V and 8 from J; bases not matched to a gene: 16. Germline CDR1 is MGHRA and CDR2 is YSYEKL. CDR3 coding DNA: TGCGCCAGCAGCCAAGGGGCACTCCTGCGGGGGGTTGTCGATGAGCAGTTCTTC. It codes for CASSQGALLRGVVDEQFF.

CDR3 coding DNA: TGTGCCAGCAGCTTAGGGCCCGCTCGAGGCGGTAATGAAAAACTGTTTTTT. This translates into CASSLGPARGGNEKLFF. The rearrangement links TRBV7-2 to TRBJ1-4; no firm D call. There are 17 residues in the CDR3. Per the germline V gene, CDR1 is SGHTA and CDR2 is FQGNSA. The V end was cut by 1 base, the J end by 4 bases, with 16 bases between.

The V call is TRBV30, the J call TRBJ1-1, with unresolved D. The CDR3 runs 13 residues. Germline CDR1 GTSNPN, CDR2 SVGIG (reference sequence). V was cut by 3 bases and J by 1 base, with 9 bases left in between. CDR3 DNA: TGTGCCTGGAGCCTGGGGAGGAACACTGAAGCTTTCTTT. It specifies CAWSLGRNTEAFF.

The DNA of the CDR3 is TGTGCCAGCAGCCTCGCGGGGGGTTACTCACCCCTCCACTTT. Its translation: CASSLAGGYSPLHF. The J gene is TRBJ1-6, the V gene TRBV3-1 (or the pseudogene TRBV3-2), with D perhaps matching TRBD1 (5 bases). The length of the CDR3 is 14 residues. Germline V gene data show CDR1 as LGHDT and CDR2 as YNNKEL (reference sequence). V was clipped by 4 bases and J by 10 bases, with 14 bases between them.

The chain recombines TRBV7-6 with TRBJ1-1; a possible D gene is TRBD1 (5 bases). The CDR3 sequence is 15 residues long. Trimming removed 4 bases at V and 4 bases at J, with 16 bases between. Germline-derived CDR1 and CDR2 are SGHVS and FNYEAQ. CDR3 sequence: CASSYPVDSVTEAFF. As DNA, the CDR3 is TGTGCCAGCAGCTACCCTGTCGACAGCGTCACTGAAGCTTTCTTT.

The rearrangement joins TRBV24-1 to TRBJ2-1; TRBD2 matches at 7 bases. The germline V gene encodes CDR1 KGHDR and CDR2 SFDVKD. The junction had 6 bases not matched to a gene; V was cut back by 3 bases and J by 2 bases. The CDR3 has 16 residues. The CDR3 DNA reads TGTGCCACCAGTGATGGAGGGAGGGTCCCCTACAATGAGCAGTTCTTC. Amino acids: CATSDGGRVPYNEQFF.

V and J are TRBV27 and TRBJ2-7; D possibly corresponds to TRBD2 (5 bases). The CDR3 runs to 15 residues. The germline gives CDR1 MNHEY, CDR2 SMNVEV (reference sequence). Trimming took off 4 bases at V and 4 bases at J, with 17 bases between the two ends. The CDR3 reads CASSSTRDVNYEQYF. The CDR3 DNA reads as TGTGCCAGCAGTTCCACCCGGGATGTAAATTACGAGCAGTACTTC.

The chain links TRBV7-9 to TRBJ1-6; D is uncertain. The CDR3 length is 11 residues. Per the germline V gene, CDR1 is SEHNR and CDR2 is FQNEAQ (reference sequence). Trimming cost V 7 bases and J 13 bases, with 11 bases left between them. CDR3 sequence (DNA): TGTGCCAGCACCCCCCCGAGTCCCCTCCACTTT. Translating gives CASTPPSPLHF.

The J gene is TRBJ2-5, the V gene TRBV7-3; 7 bases fit TRBD1. The length of the CDR3 is 15 residues. Germline V gene data show CDR1 as SGHTA and CDR2 as FQGTGA. The V segment lost 5 bases and the J segment 5 bases; nucleotides outside the gene matches: 11. Written as DNA, the CDR3 is TGTGCCAGCAGCAAAAGAGGGGGCAGTTCGGAGACCCAGTACTTC. Translating gives CASSKRGGSSETQYF.

The rearrangement joins TRBV12-3 or TRBV12-4 to TRBJ1-3; a possible D gene is TRBD1 (5 bases). The CDR3 is 12 amino acids. The V end was cut by 4 bases, the J end by 4 bases, with 5 bases between. The CDR3 spells CASSYRGNTIYF. In nucleotides, the CDR3 is TGTGCCAGCAGTTACAGGGGAAACACCATATATTTT.

The V call is TRBV9, the J call TRBJ1-3, with no clear D. Germline V gene lookup returns CDR1 SGDLS and CDR2 YYNGEE. V lost 0 bases to trimming and J lost 0 bases, with 10 bases between them. This CDR3 has 16 amino acids. CDR3 DNA: TGTGCCAGCAGCGTAGGGTCAACAGCCTCTGGAAACACCATATATTTT. Its translation: CASSVGSTASGNTIYF.

There are many counts of this clone. The V gene is TRBV7-3, the J gene TRBJ1-2, with no clear D. Trimming left V 3 bases short and J 5 bases short, with 10 bases between. In germline, CDR1 is SGHTA, CDR2 FQGTGA. CDR3 length: 13 residues. In nucleotides, the CDR3 is TGTGCCAGCAGCTTCTTCAGAGGATATGGCTACACCTTC. It is translated as CASSFFRGYGYTF.

CDR3 nucleotides: TGTGCCACCAGCACTCGGGACAGTATCTATGGCTACACCTTC. Protein: CATSTRDSIYGYTF. This sequence joins TRBV15 and TRBJ1-2; 7 positions agree with TRBD1. Germline lookup yields CDR1 LNHNV and CDR2 YYDKDF (reference sequence). V lost 4 bases to trimming and J lost 4 bases; unmatched junction nucleotides: 6. The CDR3 runs 14 residues.

J is TRBJ1-5 and V is TRBV7-8, with D possibly being TRBD1 (5 bases). Between the trimmed V and J ends, which lost 6 bases and 5 bases, there was a span of 14 bases. Germline CDR1 reads SGHVS; CDR2 reads FQNEAQ. The length of the CDR3 is 14 residues. CDR3 nucleotides: TGTGCCAGCAGTTCCCGTCCAGGGTATCAGCCCCAGCATTTT. It yields the protein CASSSRPGYQPQHF.

The rearrangement uses TRBV3-1 (or the pseudogene TRBV3-2) and TRBJ2-4, with D unresolved. CDR1 is LGHDT, CDR2 YNNKEL, per germline (reference sequence). The V end lost 1 base, the J end lost 6 bases, and 7 bases lay between the germline ends. This CDR3 region has 13 residues. This chain's CDR3 is CASSQGSGNIQYF. CDR3 nucleotides: TGTGCCAGCAGCCAAGGGAGTGGAAACATTCAGTACTTC.

This clone was observed once. The chain uses TRBV5-6 and TRBJ2-7; 9 bases fit TRBD2. V trimming: 3 bases; J trimming: 2 bases; junction bases outside the gene matches: 9. The length of the CDR3 is 16 residues. Germline CDR1 SGHDT, CDR2 YYEEEE. In nucleotides, the CDR3 is TGTGCCAGCAGCTCGGAAGGACTAGCGCAGGCCTACGAGCAGTACTTC. It specifies CASSSEGLAQAYEQYF.

The chain links TRBV5-1 to TRBJ2-7; D is tentatively TRBD1 or TRBD2 (6 bases each). Germline loops: CDR1 SGHRS, CDR2 YFSETQ. Between the trimmed V and J ends, which lost 4 bases and 2 bases, there was a span of 16 bases. This CDR3 comprises 15 residues. The CDR3 DNA sequence: TGCGCCAGCAGCCTGGAGGGGGACACGACCTACGAGCAGTACTTC. Amino acids: CASSLEGDTTYEQYF.